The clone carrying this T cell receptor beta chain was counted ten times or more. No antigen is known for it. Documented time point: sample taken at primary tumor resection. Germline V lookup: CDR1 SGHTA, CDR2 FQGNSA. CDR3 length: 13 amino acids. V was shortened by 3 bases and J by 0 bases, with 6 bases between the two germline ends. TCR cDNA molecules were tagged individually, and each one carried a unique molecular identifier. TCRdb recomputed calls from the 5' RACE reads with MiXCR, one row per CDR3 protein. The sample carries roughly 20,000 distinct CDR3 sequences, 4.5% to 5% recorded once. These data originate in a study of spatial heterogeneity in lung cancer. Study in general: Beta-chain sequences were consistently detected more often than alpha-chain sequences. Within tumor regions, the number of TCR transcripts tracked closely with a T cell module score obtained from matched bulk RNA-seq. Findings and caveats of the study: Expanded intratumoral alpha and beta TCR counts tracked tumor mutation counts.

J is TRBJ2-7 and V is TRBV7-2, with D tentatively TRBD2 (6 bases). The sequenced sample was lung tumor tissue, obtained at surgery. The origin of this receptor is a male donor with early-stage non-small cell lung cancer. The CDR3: CASSLTSSYEQYF. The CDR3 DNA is TGTGCCAGCAGCTTGACTAGCTCCTACGAGCAGTACTTC.